The rows below give T cell receptor beta chains drawn from one sample of a study of vaccination and CD4 T cells after COVID-19. TCRdb called the PCR reads again in MiXCR, with one record for every CDR3 protein. The sample carries 15,000 to 20,000 distinct CDR3 sequences, over 25% recorded once. These receptors' antigens are unknown. Sequences were obtained from cultured CD4+ T cells from blood. The source of these receptors is a human donor with COVID-19. Each CDR3 is given with its conserved first and last residue. Fields, in order: D gene, V gene, clone size, J gene, CDR3 protein, CDR3 DNA. D genes are given only for firm matches. Only some rows state a clone size, as once, few, many or a class for expanded clones.

-	TRBV7-8	-	TRBJ2-7	CASSNSGYEQYF	TGTGCCAGCAGCAACTCCGGCTACGAGCAGTACTTC
-	TRBV5-6	-	TRBJ1-1	CASSLGPPTSNTEAFF	TGTGCCAGCAGCTTGGGCCCCCCCACTTCGAACACTGAAGCTTTCTTT
-	TRBV16	-	TRBJ1-5	CASSQRGGLLFEQPQHF	TGTGCCAGCAGCCAAAGGGGGGGCCTTTTGTTTGAACAGCCCCAGCATTTT
-	TRBV27	few	TRBJ1-3	CASSPRRGNTIYF	TGTGCCAGCAGCCCAAGGCGGGGAAACACCATATATTTT
TRBD2	TRBV7-2	few	TRBJ2-7	CASSLEGGGSYEQYF	TGTGCCAGCAGCTTAGAGGGCGGGGGGAGCTACGAGCAGTACTTC
TRBD1	TRBV24-1	few	TRBJ2-1	CATSDRRQGVRINEQFF	TGTGCCACCAGTGACCGACGACAGGGGGTCAGGATTAATGAGCAGTTCTTC
-	TRBV11-1	-	TRBJ2-2	CASSLRGLYTGELFF	TGTGCCAGCAGCTTACGGGGGTTATACACCGGGGAGCTGTTTTTT
-	TRBV2	few	TRBJ1-5	CASSPDGNQPQHF	TGTGCCAGCAGTCCAGACGGCAATCAGCCCCAGCATTTT
TRBD2	TRBV2	-	TRBJ2-3	CASSSRTSGGADTQYF	TGTGCCAGCAGCTCGCGGACTAGCGGGGGTGCAGATACGCAGTATTTT
TRBD1	TRBV6-1	-	TRBJ1-5	CASSEKGASNQPQHF	TGTGCCAGCAGTGAAAAGGGGGCTAGCAATCAGCCCCAGCATTTT
-	TRBV19	few	TRBJ1-5	CASRGGNQPQHF	TGTGCCAGTAGGGGCGGCAATCAGCCCCAGCATTTT
TRBD2	TRBV2	-	TRBJ2-3	CASSGGLAGGTDTQYF	TGTGCCAGCAGTGGGGGACTAGCGGGGGGCACAGATACGCAGTATTTT
-	TRBV7-8	-	TRBJ1-2	CASGSQSGAYYGYTF	TGTGCCAGCGGCTCACAATCCGGGGCCTACTATGGCTACACCTTC
TRBD1	TRBV6-1	few	TRBJ1-5	CASSEWGQGAVRRSQHF	TGTGCCAGCAGTGAGTGGGGACAGGGGGCGGTTCGGAGGTCCCAGCATTTT
-	TRBV11-3	-	TRBJ1-1	CASSSAPEGQAFF	TGTGCCAGCAGCTCCGCTCCGGAGGGGCAAGCTTTCTTT
-	TRBV7-9	-	TRBJ2-1	CASSPEGTVYNEQFF	TGTGCCAGCAGCCCTGAAGGGACTGTCTACAATGAGCAGTTCTTC
-	TRBV7-2	-	TRBJ2-3	CASSLDPAGSTDTQYF	TGTGCCAGCAGCTTAGACCCAGCGGGCAGCACAGATACGCAGTATTTT
-	TRBV9	-	TRBJ2-7	CASSLNHGEQYF	TGTGCCAGCAGCTTGAATCATGGAGAGCAGTACTTC
-	TRBV20-1	few	TRBJ2-7	CSAQPGHNSYEQYF	TGCAGTGCCCAGCCGGGACACAACTCCTACGAGCAGTACTTC
-	TRBV19	-	TRBJ2-5	CASSILRPGHQETQYF	TGTGCCAGTAGTATACTCCGTCCAGGGCACCAAGAGACCCAGTACTTC
-	TRBV18	few	TRBJ1-1	CASSSAGGLGTEAFF	TGTGCCAGCTCGTCCGCTGGGGGGCTGGGCACTGAAGCTTTCTTT
-	TRBV7-2	few	TRBJ1-1	CATSARTNTEAFF	TGTGCCACCTCGGCCAGGACGAACACTGAAGCTTTCTTT
TRBD2	TRBV7-9	few	TRBJ2-3	CASSLVGRGATDTQYF	TGTGCCAGCAGCTTGGTGGGGCGGGGGGCGACAGATACGCAGTATTTT
-	TRBV6-5	-	TRBJ1-5	CASSYRGDSNQPQHF	TGTGCCAGCAGTTACCGTGGGGATAGCAATCAGCCCCAGCATTTT
-	TRBV28	few	TRBJ1-2	CASNQLSPPGGYTF	TGTGCCAGCAACCAACTTTCCCCACCTGGAGGCTACACCTTC
TRBD2	TRBV6-4	few	TRBJ2-2	CASSDSISSGDTGELFF	TGTGCCAGCAGTGACTCGATTTCTAGCGGGGACACCGGGGAGCTGTTTTTT
-	TRBV19	few	TRBJ1-1	CASSIGRNTEAFF	TGTGCCAGTAGTATTGGCAGGAACACTGAAGCTTTCTTT
TRBD1	TRBV12-3/TRBV12-4	medium-sized	TRBJ1-5	CASRLTGLLNQPQHF	TGTGCCAGCAGATTGACAGGGTTACTCAATCAGCCCCAGCATTTT
TRBD2	TRBV6-1	-	TRBJ2-5	CASLRLAGMGETQYF	TGTGCCAGCCTACGCCTAGCGGGGATGGGGGAGACCCAGTACTTC
TRBD1	TRBV12-3/TRBV12-4	-	TRBJ2-7	CASRVGQGANGEQYF	TGTGCCAGCAGAGTAGGGCAGGGGGCAAATGGCGAGCAGTACTTC
-	TRBV6-5	-	TRBJ1-3	CASSYAFGGPGNTIYF	TGTGCCAGCAGTTACGCGTTTGGGGGACCGGGAAACACCATATATTTT
-	TRBV20-1	hyperexpanded	TRBJ1-2	CSARDPTAATYGYTF	TGCAGTGCTAGAGATCCCACGGCCGCCACCTATGGCTACACCTTC
TRBD2	TRBV20-1	-	TRBJ2-1	CSARLAGGRDEQFF	TGCAGTGCAAGACTAGCGGGGGGGAGGGATGAGCAGTTCTTC
-	TRBV6-1	few	TRBJ2-3	CATKLSSSTDTQYF	TGTGCCACCAAACTCAGCTCTAGCACAGATACGCAGTATTTT
TRBD1	TRBV7-9	few	TRBJ2-7	CASSRPTGNSYEQYF	TGTGCCAGCAGCCGACCGACAGGGAACTCCTACGAGCAGTACTTC
TRBD2	TRBV5-4	few	TRBJ2-5	CASSPREGGTQYF	TGTGCCAGCAGCCCCCGGGAGGGGGGGACCCAGTACTTC
-	TRBV5-1	once	TRBJ2-2	CASSWTVNTGELFF	TGCGCCAGCAGCTGGACAGTGAACACCGGGGAGCTGTTTTTT
-	TRBV7-9	few	TRBJ2-3	CASSLGRDTDTQYF	TGTGCCAGCAGCTTAGGACGGGATACAGATACGCAGTATTTT
-	TRBV5-1	-	TRBJ2-3	CASSSETGGTDTQYF	TGCGCCAGCAGCAGCGAAACTGGAGGGACAGATACGCAGTATTTT
TRBD1	TRBV6-1	few	TRBJ1-1	CASSHGQEGTEAFF	TGTGCCAGCAGTCATGGACAGGAGGGCACTGAAGCTTTCTTT
TRBD1	TRBV2	-	TRBJ1-2	CASSETGGPNYGYTF	TGTGCCAGCAGTGAAACAGGGGGCCCTAACTATGGCTACACCTTC